Listed below are T cell receptor beta chains from one sample, sequenced in a study of shared clonotypes between healthy human individuals. The repertoire was sequenced with immunoSEQ multiplex PCR; TCRdb's copy has only in-frame clones and lacks some. The data contain some 630,000 clones, about 96% of them singletons. The sample taken for sequencing was naive CD8+ T cells sorted from blood. Receptors originate from a woman aged 25 to 39 in good health. Each CDR3 is given with its conserved first and last residue. D genes are given only for firm matches. Some rows have no size entry. The others give once, few or many, or a class for an expanded clone.

d_gene	abundance	len	j_gene	v_gene	CDR3nt	CDR3aa
-	-	12	TRBJ2-1	TRBV9	TGTGCCAGCAGCGGGCTAGACAATGAGCAGTTCTTC	CASSGLDNEQFF
-	-	14	TRBJ2-3	TRBV10-3	TGTGCCATCAGTTCGATAGGACTCACAGATACGCAGTATTTT	CAISSIGLTDTQYF
TRBD2	-	15	TRBJ2-7	TRBV7-8	TGTGCCAGCAGCTTAATTAAGCGGGAGGGGTACGAGCAGTACTTC	CASSLIKREGYEQYF
-	once	14	TRBJ2-7	TRBV5-1	TGCGCCAGCAGCCCCCGGACCGAAAACTACGAGCAGTACTTC	CASSPRTENYEQYF
TRBD1	-	13	TRBJ1-2	TRBV6-1	TGTGCCAGCAGTGCAACAGGGGTTTGGGGCTACACCTTC	CASSATGVWGYTF
TRBD1	-	14	TRBJ2-7	TRBV27	TGTGCCAGCAGTATGGGACAGGGGTATTACGAGCAGTACTTC	CASSMGQGYYEQYF
-	-	13	TRBJ1-1	TRBV13	TGTGCCAGCAGAATTATGGGGGGGACTGAAGCTTTCTTT	CASRIMGGTEAFF
-	-	15	TRBJ2-7	TRBV27	TGTGCCAGCCAAACGGGGGCAGGGAGGTTTTACGAGCAGTACTTC	CASQTGAGRFYEQYF
-	once	14	TRBJ2-1	TRBV5-4	TGTGCCAGCAGCTTTTTAGGAGGCGGCAATGAGCAGTTCTTC	CASSFLGGGNEQFF
-	-	12	TRBJ2-3	TRBV11-1	TGTGCCAGCAGCTCGAGGGCAGATACGCAGTATTTT	CASSSRADTQYF
-	-	13	TRBJ2-1	TRBV6-4	TGTGCCAGCAGCCCGACAGGATTCAATGAGCAGTTCTTC	CASSPTGFNEQFF
-	-	11	TRBJ2-2	TRBV30	TGTGCCCGTCGAAGTACCGGGGAGCTGTTTTTT	CARRSTGELFF
-	-	14	TRBJ2-7	TRBV27	TGTGCCAGCAGTTTAAGCATTGCCTCCTACGAGCAGTACTTC	CASSLSIASYEQYF
-	-	15	TRBJ2-2	TRBV27	TGTGCCAGCAGTTTCATTACAACCGGGACGGGGGAGCTGTTTTTT	CASSFITTGTGELFF
-	-	14	TRBJ2-7	TRBV28	TGTGCCAGCAGTTTTTTTACGGGAGCCTACGAGCAGTACTTC	CASSFFTGAYEQYF
TRBD2	once	15	TRBJ2-7	TRBV19	TGTGCCACCTCACCCCGGACTAGCCGAACCTACGAGCAGTACTTC	CATSPRTSRTYEQYF
-	-	15	TRBJ2-6	TRBV5-6	TGTGCCAGCAGCTTACTTGTGGGAGGGGCCAACGTCCTGACTTTC	CASSLLVGGANVLTF
-	-	16	TRBJ1-5	TRBV19	TGTGCCAGTAGTAGGATGTTATTCGATGGCAATCAGCCCCAGCATTTT	CASSRMLFDGNQPQHF